A selection of T cell receptor beta chains follows, all from one sample in a study of CD8+ T cells in alopecia areata. TCRdb keeps only in-frame clones here, not all; method: immunoSEQ multiplex PCR. The table shows around 210,000 clones, with under 70% occurring only once. Here the sequenced sample was CD4+ T cells sorted from blood, taken at week 4, from a patient treated with tofacitinib. The receptor set was obtained from a human donor with alopecia areata. CDR3s include the opening cysteine and the closing phenylalanine or tryptophan.

CDR3 protein	J gene	V gene
CASSRGQGHGYTF	TRBJ1-2	TRBV7-9
CASSAGTGISPLHF	TRBJ1-6	TRBV25-1
CATSRGSGETYEQYF	TRBJ2-7	TRBV15
CSVRGAAYEQYF	TRBJ2-7	TRBV29-1
CASSYRANYGYTF	TRBJ1-2	TRBV6-5
CASREGNQPQHF	TRBJ1-5	TRBV6-6
CASSLFSTKEQFF	TRBJ2-1	TRBV5-8
CASSTGTGGQETQYF	TRBJ2-5	TRBV18
CASSLGRNYEQYF	TRBJ2-7	TRBV7-2
CSVDSQLNTEAFF	TRBJ1-1	TRBV29-1
CASSYTDRAYGYTF	TRBJ1-2	TRBV6-6
CASSPSSVKGEQYF	TRBJ2-7	TRBV7-9
CASSPGTGTGELFF	TRBJ2-2	TRBV7-2
CASSTGTGGANTEAFF	TRBJ1-1	TRBV11-2
CASSLGGAASYEQYF	TRBJ2-7	TRBV7-2
CASSGTGGTEAFF	TRBJ1-1	TRBV25-1
CASSQAIGTGNRDGYTF	TRBJ1-2	TRBV4-1
CASSQSSSTGGSYEQYF	TRBJ2-7	TRBV23-1
CASSRSSGGQETQYF	TRBJ2-5	TRBV19